A selection of T cell receptor beta chains follows, all from one sample in a study of blood T cell repertoires in COVID-19. Sequenced by immunoSEQ multiplex PCR; TCRdb stores in-frame clones only, minus some. Of fewer than 450,000 clones in the sample, approximately 90% were seen once. Sequencing was carried out using PBMCs or T cells enriched from blood (not recorded which). These receptors all come from a young woman who had recovered from COVID-19. Each CDR3 is given with its conserved first and last residue. D genes are given only for firm matches. Not every row has a clone size; where given, it reads once, few, many or a size class.

size: .
D: .
V: TRBV30
J: TRBJ2-3
DNA: TGTGCCTGGAGTGTCGGGACAACTAGCACAGATACGCAGTATTTT
CDR3: CAWSVGTTSTDTQYF

size: .
D: .
V: TRBV4-2
J: TRBJ1-6
DNA: TGTGCCAGCAGCCAAGGTTCCGGGACTTTGGGGGTGAGAGTCAATGGATCACCCCTCCACTTT
CDR3: CASSQGSGTLGVRVNGSPLHF

size: .
D: TRBD1
V: TRBV5-5
J: TRBJ1-5
DNA: TGTGCCAGCAGCTGGGGACAGGGCAGCAATCAGCCCCAGCATTTT
CDR3: CASSWGQGSNQPQHF

size: .
D: TRBD1
V: TRBV5-1
J: TRBJ1-2
DNA: TGCGCCAGCAGCTTTAATACACCCGGGACAGTCGATGGCTACACCTTC
CDR3: CASSFNTPGTVDGYTF

size: .
D: TRBD1
V: TRBV5-1
J: TRBJ1-1
DNA: TGCGCCAGCAGCTCCCTACAGGGGGAAGCTGAAGCTTTCTTT
CDR3: CASSSLQGEAEAFF

size: .
D: .
V: TRBV13
J: TRBJ1-3
DNA: TGTGCCAGCAGCTTAGGAGAGCTGGTTTCTGGAAACACCATATATTTT
CDR3: CASSLGELVSGNTIYF

size: .
D: .
V: TRBV5-1
J: TRBJ1-1
DNA: TGCGCCAGCAGCTTGGATGGGGCCCGGGCTGAAGCTTTCTTT
CDR3: CASSLDGARAEAFF

size: .
D: TRBD1
V: TRBV5-1
J: TRBJ1-2
DNA: TGCGCCAGCAGCAAGGGACAGGGACAAGCTAACTATGGCTACACCTTC
CDR3: CASSKGQGQANYGYTF

size: once
D: TRBD2
V: TRBV19
J: TRBJ2-3
DNA: TGTGCCAGTAGTCTCGGGACTAGCGGGAGCACAGATACGCAGTATTTT
CDR3: CASSLGTSGSTDTQYF

size: few
D: .
V: TRBV4-1
J: TRBJ2-1
DNA: TGCGCCAGCAGCCAAGTTGATATGGGCTGGAACTCCTACAATGAGCAGTTCTTC
CDR3: CASSQVDMGWNSYNEQFF

size: .
D: .
V: TRBV5-1
J: TRBJ1-1
DNA: TGCGCCAGCAGCTTAAGCGGGGGACTCACTGAAGCTTTCTTT
CDR3: CASSLSGGLTEAFF

size: .
D: TRBD2
V: TRBV9
J: TRBJ2-5
DNA: TGTGCCAGCAGCGTAGCGGCGGGGGGAAAAGAGACCCAGTACTTC
CDR3: CASSVAAGGKETQYF

size: .
D: .
V: TRBV6-5
J: TRBJ1-1
DNA: TGTGCCAGCAGACGGTTGAACACTGAAGCTTTCTTT
CDR3: CASRRLNTEAFF

size: few
D: .
V: TRBV27
J: TRBJ1-6
DNA: TGTGCCAGCAGCGTCGCCCCCCCAACAGTAAAATTTAATTCACCCCTCCACTTT
CDR3: CASSVAPPTVKFNSPLHF

size: .
D: TRBD1
V: TRBV2
J: TRBJ1-2
DNA: TGTGCCAGCAGACAAGGACAGGGGAGAAGAGGTGGCTACACCTTC
CDR3: CASRQGQGRRGGYTF

size: .
D: TRBD2
V: TRBV4-1
J: TRBJ2-2
DNA: TGCGCCAGCGCTAAGATGACTAGCGTGCGCACCGGGGAGCTGTTTTTT
CDR3: CASAKMTSVRTGELFF

size: .
D: .
V: TRBV10-3
J: TRBJ2-3
DNA: TGTGCCATCAGTGAGTCTGGAGACAGGGATACGCAGTATTTT
CDR3: CAISESGDRDTQYF

size: .
D: TRBD1
V: TRBV6-7
J: TRBJ2-6
DNA: TGTGCCAGCAGTTATCCCCATTGGACAGGGGCTGGGGCCAACGTCCTGACTTTC
CDR3: CASSYPHWTGAGANVLTF

size: .
D: TRBD1
V: TRBV14
J: TRBJ2-7
DNA: TGTGCCAGCAGCCTTTTAGGACAGGGGGCAGGGGAGCAGTACTTC
CDR3: CASSLLGQGAGEQYF

size: few
D: .
V: TRBV19
J: TRBJ1-5
DNA: TGTGCCAGTAGTGTAGACAGGCCTAGCAATCAGCCCCAGCATTTT
CDR3: CASSVDRPSNQPQHF

size: few
D: TRBD2
V: TRBV5-1
J: TRBJ2-6
DNA: TGCGCCAGCAGCTTGGCCGTCGGGGGAGCGGGATTATCTGGGGCCAACGTCCTGACTTTC
CDR3: CASSLAVGGAGLSGANVLTF

size: once
D: TRBD1
V: TRBV3-1/TRBV3-2
J: TRBJ1-1
DNA: TGTGCCAGCAGTTATGGACAGGGGAACACTGAAGCTTTCTTT
CDR3: CASSYGQGNTEAFF

size: few
D: TRBD2
V: TRBV5-1
J: TRBJ2-1
DNA: TGCGCCAGCAGCTTCCATGGTATATTAGCGGGGGCTATGAATGAGCAGTTCTTC
CDR3: CASSFHGILAGAMNEQFF

size: .
D: .
V: TRBV4-1
J: TRBJ1-2
DNA: TGCGCCAGCAGCCAAGCTCCGGACAGTAACTATGGCTACACCTTC
CDR3: CASSQAPDSNYGYTF

size: .
D: TRBD1
V: TRBV11-1
J: TRBJ2-5
DNA: TGTGCCAGCAGCTTAGCCCCGGGACAGCAAGAGACCCAGTACTTC
CDR3: CASSLAPGQQETQYF

size: once
D: .
V: TRBV27
J: TRBJ2-7
DNA: TGTGCCAGCAGTTTAGGTCAGGGTCACGAGCAGTACTTC
CDR3: CASSLGQGHEQYF

size: .
D: .
V: TRBV12-3/TRBV12-4
J: TRBJ2-3
DNA: TGTGCCAGCAGTCCAACAGATACGCAGTATTTT
CDR3: CASSPTDTQYF

size: .
D: TRBD1
V: TRBV5-6
J: TRBJ1-2
DNA: TGTGCCAGCAGCGTGGGACAGGAAGGCTACAAGACCTTC
CDR3: CASSVGQEGYKTF

size: .
D: .
V: TRBV11-2
J: TRBJ1-1
DNA: TGTGCCAGCAGCTTAGTGGCAGGCGCGAACACTGAAGCTTTCTTT
CDR3: CASSLVAGANTEAFF

size: many
D: .
V: TRBV19
J: TRBJ1-1
DNA: TGTGCCAGTAGTATTTCAGGACAGTTGAACACTGAAGCTTTCTTT
CDR3: CASSISGQLNTEAFF

size: .
D: .
V: TRBV11-1
J: TRBJ1-6
DNA: TGTGCCAGCAGCTTAAGTCGGAGCTCCTATAATTCACCCCTCCACTTT
CDR3: CASSLSRSSYNSPLHF

size: .
D: .
V: TRBV5-6
J: TRBJ2-1
DNA: TGTGCCAGCAGCTTGGACCCAAGCCGCTACAATGAGCAGTTCTTC
CDR3: CASSLDPSRYNEQFF

size: .
D: .
V: TRBV5-4
J: TRBJ1-2
DNA: TGTGCCAGCACGCCGGGGGGGAGCTATGGCTACACCTTC
CDR3: CASTPGGSYGYTF

size: .
D: .
V: TRBV30
J: TRBJ1-4
DNA: TGTGCCTGGAGTGTGAGCCCAACAACTAATGAAAAACTGTTTTTT
CDR3: CAWSVSPTTNEKLFF

size: .
D: TRBD1
V: TRBV27
J: TRBJ1-2
DNA: TGTGCCAGCAGTTTAGACAGGGACTATGGCTACACCTTC
CDR3: CASSLDRDYGYTF

size: .
D: .
V: TRBV14
J: TRBJ1-1
DNA: TGTGCCAGCAGCCAAGCCCGGGGAAGAGCTTTCTTT
CDR3: CASSQARGRAFF

size: .
D: TRBD1
V: TRBV6-6
J: TRBJ2-3
DNA: TGTGCCAGCAGGGGCAGGGGGTTCACAGATACGCAGTATTTT
CDR3: CASRGRGFTDTQYF

size: .
D: .
V: TRBV5-1
J: TRBJ1-3
DNA: TGCGCCAGCAGCTTGGAAGCAGGGCAAGGGAACACCATATATTTT
CDR3: CASSLEAGQGNTIYF

size: .
D: TRBD1
V: TRBV30
J: TRBJ1-4
DNA: TGTGCCTGGGACACGGCAGGACAGGGAGAAAAACTGTTTTTT
CDR3: CAWDTAGQGEKLFF

size: .
D: .
V: TRBV7-3
J: TRBJ2-1
DNA: TGTGCCAGCAGCTTGGAGGGGAACTTTTACAATGAGCAGTTCTTC
CDR3: CASSLEGNFYNEQFF

size: .
D: TRBD1
V: TRBV11-3
J: TRBJ1-3
DNA: TGTGCCAGCAGCTTAAGGGTGGACAGGGCAGGAAACACCATATATTTT
CDR3: CASSLRVDRAGNTIYF

size: .
D: TRBD2
V: TRBV13
J: TRBJ2-7
DNA: TGTGCCAGCAGCTCAAACCCGGGGGGGATGCGCTACGAGCAGTACTTC
CDR3: CASSSNPGGMRYEQYF

size: .
D: TRBD1
V: TRBV7-9
J: TRBJ1-1
DNA: TGTGCCAGCAGCTCAACTCAGGGGGTCTCTGAAGCTTTCTTT
CDR3: CASSSTQGVSEAFF

size: .
D: .
V: TRBV2
J: TRBJ1-1
DNA: TGTGCCAGCACCACTCTAGGGGTGAACACTGAAGCTTTCTTT
CDR3: CASTTLGVNTEAFF

size: .
D: .
V: TRBV21-1
J: TRBJ1-1
DNA: TGTGACTATACCGGGACAGGGAAGTGGAGGAACACTGAAGCTTTCTTT
CDR3: CDYTGTGKWRNTEAFF

size: .
D: TRBD1
V: TRBV6-5
J: TRBJ2-7
DNA: TGTGCCAGCAGACCGGGACAGGGTCCCTACGAGCAGTACTTC
CDR3: CASRPGQGPYEQYF

size: .
D: .
V: TRBV9
J: TRBJ1-2
DNA: TGTGCCAGCAGCGTAGGTTCGGGGGTTGGCTACACCTTC
CDR3: CASSVGSGVGYTF

size: .
D: TRBD1
V: TRBV6-4
J: TRBJ2-1
DNA: TGTGCCAGCAGTGACCGACAGGGGGGCTCGATCGATGAGCAGTTCTTC
CDR3: CASSDRQGGSIDEQFF

size: .
D: .
V: TRBV2
J: TRBJ2-5
DNA: TGTGCCAGCAATTACGGGGCGGGGCGTCAGTTCTCAGAGACCCAGTACTTC
CDR3: CASNYGAGRQFSETQYF

size: .
D: .
V: TRBV6-4
J: TRBJ1-1
DNA: TGTGCCAGCAGTGACTCTTCGGGGGGAAGGACTGAAGCTTTCTTT
CDR3: CASSDSSGGRTEAFF

size: .
D: .
V: TRBV12-3/TRBV12-4
J: TRBJ1-2
DNA: TGTGCCAGCAGCCCGGGGTTATTCTATGGCTACACCTTC
CDR3: CASSPGLFYGYTF

size: .
D: TRBD1
V: TRBV9
J: TRBJ1-5
DNA: TGTGCCAGCAGCACAGGGACAGGGGATCAGCCCCAGCATTTT
CDR3: CASSTGTGDQPQHF

size: .
D: TRBD2
V: TRBV12-3/TRBV12-4
J: TRBJ2-1
DNA: TGTGCCAGCAGCCTAGCGGCCGCGGGGCAGTTCTTC
CDR3: CASSLAAAGQFF

size: .
D: TRBD1
V: TRBV30
J: TRBJ1-2
DNA: TGTGCCTGGGATGGGGACAGGGGTTATGGCTACACCTTC
CDR3: CAWDGDRGYGYTF

size: .
D: .
V: TRBV28
J: TRBJ1-4
DNA: TGTGCCAGCAGTTTATATTTTGGGGCGCCTAATGAAAAACTGTTTTTT
CDR3: CASSLYFGAPNEKLFF